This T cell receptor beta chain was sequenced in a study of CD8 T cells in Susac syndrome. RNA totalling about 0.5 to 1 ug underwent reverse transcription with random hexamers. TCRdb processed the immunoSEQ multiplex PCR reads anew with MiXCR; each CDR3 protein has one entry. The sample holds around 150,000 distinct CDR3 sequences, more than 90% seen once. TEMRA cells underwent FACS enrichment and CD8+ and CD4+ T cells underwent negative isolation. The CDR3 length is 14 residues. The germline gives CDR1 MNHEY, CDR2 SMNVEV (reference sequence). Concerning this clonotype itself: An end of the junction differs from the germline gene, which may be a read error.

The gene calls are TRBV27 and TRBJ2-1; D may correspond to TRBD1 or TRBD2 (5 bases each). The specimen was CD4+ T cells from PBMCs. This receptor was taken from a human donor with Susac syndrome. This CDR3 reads CASSLSGTANGQFF. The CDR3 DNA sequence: TGTGCCAGCAGTTTATCCGGGACGGCTAATGGGCAGTTCTTC.